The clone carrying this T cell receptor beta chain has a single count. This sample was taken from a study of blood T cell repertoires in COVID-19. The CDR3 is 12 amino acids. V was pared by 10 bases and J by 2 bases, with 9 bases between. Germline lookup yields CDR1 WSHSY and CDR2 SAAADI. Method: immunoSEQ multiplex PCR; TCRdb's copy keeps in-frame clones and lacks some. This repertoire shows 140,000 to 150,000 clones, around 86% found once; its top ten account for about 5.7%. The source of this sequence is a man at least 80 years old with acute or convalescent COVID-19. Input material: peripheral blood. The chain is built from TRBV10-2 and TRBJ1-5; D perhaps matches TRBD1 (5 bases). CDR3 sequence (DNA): TGCGCCACCCAGACAGGCAATCAGCCCCAGCATTTT. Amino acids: CATQTGNQPQHF.